These 27 T cell receptor beta chains share one sample of origin, sequenced in a study of blood T cell repertoires in COVID-19 (dated by TCRdb to the early 2020s). Libraries came from the immunoSEQ multiplex PCR assay. In TCRdb, the immuneACCESS table is reduced to in-frame sequences with V and J assigned. These tables do not hold every clone; where another copy was compared, an unresolved V gene accounts for under half, and the others remain unexplained. The sample table contains roughly 480,000 clones; only one count was recorded for approximately 89% of them. In total, the top ten clones hold 0.8% to 0.9% of the sample. Sequencing was carried out using peripheral blood. The source is a man younger than 35 with COVID-19, enrolled during active disease.

The chain joins TRBV2 to TRBJ2-5; TRBD2 might be the D (6 bases). Looked up from germline, CDR1 is SNHLY and CDR2 is FYNNEI. Deletions cut 2 bases from V and 4 bases from J, with 11 bases between. CDR3 length equals 14 residues. In DNA, the CDR3 is TGTGCCAGCAGTGAAAATAGCGGCGGAGAGACCCAGTACTTC. Its translation is CASSENSGGETQYF.

The rearrangement links TRBV20-1 to TRBJ2-7; TRBD2 aligns across 8 bases. The CDR3 is 15 amino acids. J lost 1 base, V lost 3 bases, and 8 bases had no gene match. Germline V CDR1 and CDR2: DFQATT, SNEGSKA (reference sequence). Here the CDR3 reads CSASRAGTRSYEQYF. Written as DNA, the CDR3 is TGCAGTGCTAGTCGGGCCGGGACTAGATCCTACGAGCAGTACTTC.

V gene TRBV19 combines with J gene TRBJ2-4; tentatively, D is TRBD1 (7 bases). The germline V gene has CDR1 LNHDA and CDR2 SQIVND (reference sequence). V was shortened by 6 bases and J by 5 bases, with 17 bases between the two germline ends. The length of the CDR3 is 15 residues. As DNA, the CDR3 is TGTGCCAGTAGCAAAGCCAGGGGGGAGGAAAACATTCAGTACTTC. Its translation is CASSKARGEENIQYF. The full variable domain, completed using reference TRBV19 and TRBJ2-4, is DGGITQSPKYLFRKEGQNVTLSCEQNLNHDAMYWYRQDPGQGLRLIYYSQIVNDFQKGDIAEGYSVSREKKESFPLTVTSAQKNPTAFYLCASSKARGEENIQYFGAGTRLSVL.

This chain joins TRBV4-1 and TRBJ1-1; no clear D gene. Germline CDR1 and CDR2: MGHRA and YSYEKL. Trimming cost V 4 bases and J 2 bases, with 14 bases left between them. This CDR3 has 15 amino acids. CDR3 residues: CASSPTRGVNTEAFF. The CDR3 region has the DNA TGCGCCAGCAGCCCCACCCGAGGAGTTAACACTGAAGCTTTCTTT.

On this clone: Other nucleotide sequences in the sample specify the same CDR3. The chain is built from TRBV11-3 and TRBJ2-1; 8 positions match TRBD1. Germline lookup yields CDR1 SGHNT and CDR2 YENEEA. J gave up 2 bases and V 5 bases, and 5 bases lay outside the gene matches. The CDR3 totals 15 residues. CDR3 loop: CASSPGQGTYNEQFF. In nucleotides, the CDR3 is TGTGCCAGCAGCCCTGGACAGGGTACCTACAATGAGCAGTTCTTC.

The rearrangement uses TRBV6-6 and TRBJ2-5, with D maybe TRBD2 (7 bases). V shed 2 bases and J shed 2 bases, with 12 bases lying between them. Germline V gene sequence: CDR1 MNHNY, CDR2 SVGAGI (reference sequence). The CDR3 contains 15 residues. CDR3 DNA sequence: TGTGCCAGCAGTTACCCCGGGGGGCGGCAAGAGACCCAGTACTTC. Translating gives CASSYPGGRQETQYF.

The chain uses TRBV2 and TRBJ1-2; 7 nucleotides agree with TRBD1. Germline CDR1 and CDR2: SNHLY and FYNNEI. The CDR3 is 14 residues long. Trimming removed 4 bases from V and 7 bases from J; junction bases left unmatched: 9. The DNA of the CDR3 is TGTGCCAGCAGTGTAGGGGGCCCCTCTGGTGGCTACACCTTC. Translation gives CASSVGGPSGGYTF.

This clone was counted only a few times. V and J are TRBV19 and TRBJ1-5; 9 bases map to TRBD1. From germline, CDR1 is LNHDA and CDR2 SQIVND (reference sequence). Losses at the gene ends were 2 bases for V and 4 bases for J; bases not matched to a gene: 3. The CDR3 runs 15 residues. The CDR3 loop is CASSIRGQGNQPQHF. CDR3 nucleotide sequence: TGTGCCAGTAGTATACGCGGACAGGGGAATCAGCCCCAGCATTTT.

A few counts support this clone. The V call is TRBV5-5, the J call TRBJ1-6; the D is unclear. Germline CDR1 and CDR2: SGHKS and YYEKEE (reference sequence). V lost 2 bases and J 5 bases, leaving 8 bases between the germline ends. The CDR3 length is 14 residues. CDR3 protein: CASSFLSDNSPLHF. CDR3 sequence (DNA): TGTGCCAGCAGCTTTTTATCGGATAATTCACCCCTCCACTTT.

The chain joins TRBV7-2 to TRBJ2-1, with 8 bases fitting TRBD1. After removal of 1 base from V and 5 bases from J, the junction contained 13 bases not matched to a gene. The CDR3 sequence is 18 residues long. Germline assignment: CDR1 SGHTA and CDR2 FQGNSA. DNA for the CDR3: TGTGCCAGCAGCTTAGGGTTTGGGGTGCAGGGGGCGAACAATGAGCAGTTCTTC. Translated, it gives CASSLGFGVQGANNEQFF.

The J gene is TRBJ2-7, the V gene TRBV2; tentatively, D is TRBD1 (5 bases). The CDR3 consists of 12 residues. V was shortened by 6 bases and J by 6 bases, with 12 bases between the two germline ends. Germline assignment: CDR1 SNHLY and CDR2 FYNNEI. The CDR3 bases are TGTGCCAGCAGGGGGCAGGGCCTCGAGCAGTACTTC. Translating gives CASRGQGLEQYF.

The V gene is TRBV7-2, the J gene TRBJ2-2; tentative D call: TRBD1 (5 bases). This CDR3 has 14 amino acids. Germline lookup yields CDR1 SGHTA and CDR2 FQGNSA. V was clipped by 2 bases and J by 7 bases, with 11 bases between them. This CDR3 reads CASSLQGSVGELFF. In DNA form, the CDR3 reads TGTGCCAGCAGCTTACAGGGTTCGGTCGGGGAGCTGTTTTTT.

The V call is TRBV30, the J call TRBJ2-3; 7 nucleotides line up with TRBD1. The germline V gene encodes CDR1 GTSNPN and CDR2 SVGIG (reference sequence). The CDR3 runs to 14 residues. Trimming removed 2 bases from V and 1 base from J; junction bases left unmatched: 3. CDR3 in amino acids: CAWSTGAGTDTQYF. CDR3 DNA sequence: TGTGCCTGGAGTACAGGGGCGGGCACAGATACGCAGTATTTT.

Only a few counts were recorded for this clone. The chain is built from TRBV19 and TRBJ1-5; D ambiguous. Germline CDR1 reads LNHDA; CDR2 reads SQIVND (reference sequence). The CDR3 extends over 13 amino acids. V shed 3 bases and J shed 8 bases, with 11 bases lying between them. As DNA, the CDR3 is TGTGCCAGTAGTATCGGGGTAGGTAAGCCCCAGCATTTT. It specifies CASSIGVGKPQHF.

The chain links TRBV5-8 to TRBJ2-6; D is ambiguous. Trimming took 0 bases from V and 0 from J, leaving 10 bases between them. Per the germline V gene, CDR1 is SGHTS and CDR2 is YDEGEE. CDR3 length: 17 amino acids. The DNA for the CDR3 is TGTGCCAGCAGCTTGGCCGGAGTTTACTCTGGGGCCAACGTCCTGACTTTC. Amino acids: CASSLAGVYSGANVLTF. The whole variable domain, filled in from reference TRBV5-8 and TRBJ2-6, reads EAGVTQSPTHLIKTRGQQATLRCSPISGHTSVYWYQQALGLGLQFLLWYDEGEERNRGNFPPRFSGRQFPNYSSELNVNALELEDSALYLCASSLAGVYSGANVLTFGAGSRLTVL.

The rearrangement joins TRBV5-1 to TRBJ2-7, with 8 bases lining up with TRBD2. This CDR3 region has 15 residues. Germline trimming cut 0 bases from V and 1 base from J; bases unmatched to any gene: 3. Germline CDR1 is SGHRS and CDR2 is YFSETQ. The CDR3: CASSLAGTRSYEQYF. CDR3 DNA: TGCGCCAGCAGCTTGGCAGGGACTAGATCCTACGAGCAGTACTTC.

CDR3 residues: CASSEGGTGYNEQFF. CDR3 sequence (DNA): TGCGCCAGCAGTGAGGGGGGGACAGGGTACAATGAGCAGTTCTTC. The chain recombines TRBV10-1 with TRBJ2-1, with 9 bases matching TRBD1. Germline CDR1 reads WNHNN; CDR2 reads SYGVQD (reference sequence). There are 15 residues in the CDR3. Unmatched junction bases numbered 3, after V lost 2 bases and J lost 4 bases.

The chain joins TRBV11-2 to TRBJ2-1; TRBD1 agrees at 8 bases. The CDR3 is made up of 17 amino acids. The J segment lost 4 bases and the V segment lost 1 base, leaving 9 bases of the junction unmatched. CDR1 and CDR2 (germline): SGHAT, FQNNGV. Here the CDR3 DNA reads TGTGCCAGCAGCTTAGCACCAGGGGGCTTAGCGTACAATGAGCAGTTCTTC. It is translated as CASSLAPGGLAYNEQFF.

Of note for this clone: One end of the junction fails to match germline, which may point to a read error. The gene calls are TRBV27 and TRBJ2-5; 12 bases fit TRBD2. The germline V gene encodes CDR1 MNHEY and CDR2 SMNVEV (reference sequence). The CDR3 covers 12 residues. For the CDR3, the DNA is TGTGCCACCAAAGAGGCTAGCGGGAGGGAACACTTC. It is translated as CATKEASGREHF.

The CDR3, as DNA: TGTGCCAGCAGCTTACTTACTAGCGGCCCCCGACGGGAGACCCAGTACTTC. Amino acids: CASSLLTSGPRRETQYF. The chain employs TRBV7-9 and TRBJ2-5, with 8 bases fitting TRBD2. Germline CDR1 is SEHNR and CDR2 is FQNEAQ (reference sequence). This CDR3 contains 17 residues. Trimming removed 2 bases from V and 5 bases from J; junction bases left unmatched: 13.

V usage is TRBV5-1 and J usage is TRBJ2-3; tentatively, D is TRBD1 (5 bases). The V end was cut by 1 base, the J end by 6 bases, with 15 bases between. This CDR3 spans 15 amino acids. Germline-derived CDR1 and CDR2 are SGHRS and YFSETQ. CDR3 sequence reads: CASSLRGRGADTQYF. The CDR3 nucleotides read TGCGCCAGCAGCTTGAGGGGCCGTGGTGCGGATACGCAGTATTTT.

The sample holds many counts of this clone. The genes are TRBV27 and TRBJ2-3, with TRBD2 identical over 7 bases. Germline V lookup: CDR1 MNHEY, CDR2 SMNVEV (reference sequence). The CDR3 has 14 residues. V trimming: 0 bases; J trimming: 5 bases; junction bases outside the gene matches: 2. The CDR3 is CASSLSAGVDTQYF. Here the CDR3 DNA reads TGTGCCAGCAGTTTATCCGCGGGGGTAGATACGCAGTATTTT.

The gene calls are TRBV15 and TRBJ1-5; 9 nucleotides agree with TRBD1. Losses at the gene ends were 2 bases for V and 2 bases for J; bases not matched to a gene: 4. Germline V CDR1 and CDR2: LNHNV, YYDKDF (reference sequence). This CDR3 has 16 amino acids. CDR3 sequence (DNA): TGTGCCACCAGCAGATCACGGACAGGGGGCAATCAGCCCCAGCATTTT. Translating gives CATSRSRTGGNQPQHF.

The chain couples TRBV29-1 to TRBJ1-4; 7 nucleotides match TRBD1. Trimming took 5 bases from V and 6 from J; bases not matched to a gene: 3. This CDR3 region has 12 residues. From germline, CDR1 is SQVTM and CDR2 ANQGSEA. The CDR3 region is CSVRTGDEKLFF. In DNA, the CDR3 is TGCAGCGTTAGGACAGGAGATGAAAAACTGTTTTTT. Full variable domain (remainder filled in from reference TRBV29-1 and TRBJ1-4): SAVISQKPSRDICQRGTSLTIQCQVDSQVTMMFWYRQQPGQSLTLIATANQGSEATYESGFVIDKFPISRPNLTFSTLTVSNMSPEDSSIYLCSVRTGDEKLFFGSGTQLSVL.

The V call is TRBV19, the J call TRBJ1-1, with D possibly being TRBD1 (5 bases). CDR1 is LNHDA and CDR2 is SQIVND in the germline V gene (reference sequence). V lost 3 bases and J lost 0, with 14 bases in between. The CDR3 runs to 16 residues. The CDR3 sequence is CASSIGDSVLNTEAFF. The CDR3 DNA is TGTGCCAGTAGTATTGGGGACTCAGTATTGAACACTGAAGCTTTCTTT.

The J gene is TRBJ1-3, the V gene TRBV28; D possibly corresponds to TRBD1 (6 bases). Germline CDR1 MDHEN, CDR2 SYDVKM. Trimming cost V 4 bases and J 8 bases, with 9 bases left between them. The length of the CDR3 is 12 residues. CDR3 DNA sequence: TGTGCCAGCAGTTCACAGGGACACACCATATATTTT. As protein: CASSSQGHTIYF. Together with reference TRBV28 and TRBJ1-3, the CDR3 gives the full variable domain: DVKVTQSSRYLVKRTGEKVFLECVQDMDHENMFWYRQDPGLGLRLIYFSYDVKMKEKGDIPEGYSVSREKKERFSLILESASTNQTSMYLCASSSQGHTIYFGEGSWLTVV.

This chain joins TRBV12-2 and TRBJ1-5. TRBV12-2 is flagged as a pseudogene. The length of the CDR3 is 14 residues. CDR3 DNA sequence: TGTGCAAGTCGCTGTCGGGGGGGAAATCAGCCCCAGCATTTT. Its translation is CASRCRGGNQPQHF.